This entry is about one TCR beta chain. The data were obtained in a study of blood T cell repertoires in COVID-19. The repertoire was sequenced with immunoSEQ multiplex PCR; TCRdb's copy has only in-frame clones and lacks some. Found here are 90,000 to 120,000 clones, roughly 84% of them singletons; the top ten hold 4% to 5.5%. This clonotype was sampled from a human donor in a cohort sampled during active COVID-19. The specimen sequenced was peripheral blood.

The CDR3 DNA follows: TGTGCCAGCAGTTCGGGAGGGGCCACAGATACGCAGTATTTT. Residues: CASSSGGATDTQYF. The rearrangement links TRBV6-2 or TRBV6-3 to TRBJ2-3; 8 bases align to TRBD2. J gave up 2 bases and V 4 bases, and 2 bases lay outside the gene matches. CDR3 length equals 14 residues. The V gene's germline CDR1 is MNHEY and CDR2 SVGEGT.